The source of this T cell receptor beta chain is a study of blood T cell repertoires in COVID-19. Some clones are missing from TCRdb's copy, which holds only in-frame ones; the method was immunoSEQ multiplex PCR. Among 150,000 to 200,000 clones, approximately 90% were seen once, and the ten largest hold 5% to 8.5%. Germline CDR1 reads SGHTA; CDR2 reads FQGNSA. This CDR3 is built from 14 residues. V was pared by 5 bases and J by 3 bases, with 11 bases between. Assignments of participants to cohorts depended upon their own reported clinical history. The chain employs TRBV7-2 and TRBJ1-3, with D perhaps matching TRBD1 (6 bases). The TCR comes from a woman between 45 and 65 years old who had recovered from COVID-19. Source material: PBMCs or T cells enriched from blood (not recorded which). CDR3 amino acids: CASSPQGDGNTIYF. The CDR3 nucleotides read TGTGCCAGCAGCCCACAGGGTGATGGAAACACCATATATTTT. The entire variable domain, with the rest obtained from reference TRBV7-2 and TRBJ1-3, is as follows: GAGVSQSPSNKVTEKGKDVELRCDPISGHTALYWYRQSLGQGLEFLIYFQGNSAPDKSGLPSDRFSAERTGGSVSTLTIQRTQQEDSAVYLCASSPQGDGNTIYFGEGSWLTVV.